These 15 T cell receptor beta chains originate from one sample sequenced in a study of molecular identifiers for immune sequencing clone quantification. Each CDR3 protein is one row after TCRdb ran MiXCR on the PCR reads. The sample carries 85,000 to 100,000 distinct CDR3 sequences, 20% to 25% recorded once. The specimen was naive CD8+ T cells from blood, with Jurkat cell RNA spiked in. Subset given: FACS-sorted CD8+CD4-CCR7+CD45RA+ naive T cells. These receptors originate from a human donor in good health. Some libraries in this study had Jurkat cell RNA spiked in.

In its sample, this clonotype was seen many times. The chain employs TRBV5-1 and TRBJ1-1, with no clear D. Germline CDR1 is SGHRS and CDR2 is YFSETQ. There are 13 residues in the CDR3. Between the trimmed V and J ends, which lost 1 base and 8 bases, there was a span of 12 bases. DNA of the CDR3: TGCGCCAGCAGCTTGTGGTTGCAGGAGGAAGCTTTCTTT. This codes for CASSLWLQEEAFF.

In regard to this clonotype: This may come from a read error, since a much larger clone is one base off. The chain joins TRBV9 to TRBJ2-3; tentatively, D is TRBD2 (6 bases). This CDR3 has 16 residues. CDR1 is SGDLS, CDR2 YYNGEE, per germline. DNA of the CDR3: TGTGCCAGCAGCCCCGAGGGGACTCCAAGCACAGGTACGCAGTATTTT. Amino acid sequence: CASSPEGTPSTGTQYF.

This clonotype occurred many times. The genes are TRBV1 and TRBJ2-2; the table assigns TRBD1, which was not confirmed against the DNA. TRBV1 is classified as a pseudogene. This CDR3 is 16 amino acids long. The CDR3 nucleotides read TGCACCAGCAGCCAAGAACTCACAGGGGACCCCGGGGAGCTGTTTTTT. Translated: CTSSQELTGDPGELFF.

This clonotype was detected ten times or more. The junction differs from germline at one of its ends, possibly a read error. The chain carries TRBV29-1 and TRBJ2-7; D might be TRBD2 (7 bases). This CDR3 has 16 residues. In germline, CDR1 is SQVTM, CDR2 ANQGSEA. The CDR3 DNA follows: TGCAGCGTAGAAGGGAACATGGGGGGGCCGGACTACGAGCAGTACTTC. It encodes CSVEGNMGGPDYEQYF.

This clonotype was observed a handful of times. The DNA is omitted, as the CDR3 cannot be located on it reliably, and the CDR3 follows TCRdb's listing. The chain employs TRBV27 and TRBJ1-5. The CDR3 is made up of 16 amino acids, end residues included. CDR1 is MNHEY, CDR2 SMNVEV, per germline (reference sequence). CDR3 loop: CASSLSVGPGNQPQHF.

This clonotype has ten or more counts. The chain couples TRBV10-3 to TRBJ1-1; the D gene is possibly TRBD1 (5 bases). The CDR3 extends over 15 amino acids. Germline V gene data show CDR1 as ENHRY and CDR2 as SYGVKD. Deletions cut 2 bases from V and 4 bases from J, with 14 bases between. Here the CDR3 DNA reads TGTGCCATCAGTGAGGCGACGTGGGGCACCACTGAAGCTTTCTTT. Translation gives CAISEATWGTTEAFF.

This clonotype has at least ten counts. The chain is built from TRBV5-4 and TRBJ2-7, with 7 bases identical to TRBD1. Germline V CDR1 and CDR2: SGHNT, YYREEE (reference sequence). Trimming at V came to 3 bases and at J to 3 bases, leaving 6 bases not matched to a gene. The CDR3 extends over 14 amino acids. In nucleotides, the CDR3 is TGTGCCAGCAGCTCCGGGACAGCCAACTACGAGCAGTACTTC. Amino acid sequence: CASSSGTANYEQYF.

This clonotype was detected ten times or more. The V and J genes are TRBV29-1 and TRBJ1-5; D gene unclear. Germline assignment: CDR1 SQVTM and CDR2 ANQGSEA. CDR3 length equals 16 residues. Trimming removed 0 bases at V and 0 bases at J, with 12 bases between. The DNA for the CDR3 is TGCAGCGTTGAAGAGACGGGGAAGGATAGCAATCAGCCCCAGCATTTT. Encoded protein: CSVEETGKDSNQPQHF.

This clonotype was picked up many times. The gene calls are TRBV12-3 or TRBV12-4 and TRBJ2-5, with D uncertain. This CDR3 spans 15 amino acids. The V end was cut by 6 bases, the J end by 0 bases, with 14 bases between. CDR3 sequence (DNA): TGTGCCAGCAGATTCGCGACACCGTACCAAGAGACCCAGTACTTC. Amino acid sequence: CASRFATPYQETQYF.

This clonotype was counted ten times or more. The chain uses TRBV5-1 and TRBJ2-1; 7 bases are a match to TRBD1. The V gene end was trimmed by 2 bases and the J gene end by 6 bases; junction bases not matched to a gene: 8. Germline CDR1 reads SGHRS; CDR2 reads YFSETQ. This CDR3 spans 15 amino acids. CDR3 nucleotide sequence: TGCGCCAGCAGCTTAACAGGGGTACGGCCCAATGAGCAGTTCTTC. Amino acids: CASSLTGVRPNEQFF.

This chain links TRBV12-3 or TRBV12-4 with TRBJ2-1; D is uncertain. V was clipped by 8 bases and J by 7 bases, with 9 bases between them. The CDR3 is 11 residues long. The CDR3 spells CASGSGNEQFF. CDR3 nucleotide sequence: TGTGCCAGCGGTTCAGGTAATGAGCAGTTCTTC.

This clonotype appeared many times. The rearrangement links TRBV7-9 to TRBJ2-7; D not certain. Trimming cost V 5 bases and J 5 bases, with 13 bases left between them. Germline CDR1 and CDR2: SEHNR and FQNEAQ (reference sequence). The CDR3 sequence is 13 residues long. The DNA of the CDR3 is TGTGCCAGCAGCCCGAATCGGTGGGACGAGCAGTACTTC. Encoded protein: CASSPNRWDEQYF.

This clonotype was seen only a few times. This chain connects TRBV4-3 to TRBJ2-2; 7 positions agree with TRBD1. V lost 0 bases and J lost 1; bases outside the gene matches: 2. This CDR3 has 16 residues. Per germline, CDR1 LGHNA and CDR2 YSLEER. CDR3 bases: TGCGCCAGCAGCCAAGATCCAGGGGGGAACACCGGGGAGCTGTTTTTT. Translated: CASSQDPGGNTGELFF.

The chain links TRBV3-1 to TRBJ2-1, with D perhaps TRBD1 or TRBD2 (5 bases each). This CDR3 is 13 amino acids long. V shed 2 bases and J shed 7 bases, with 9 bases lying between them. Germline V CDR1 and CDR2: LGHDT, YNNKEL (reference sequence). CDR3 nucleotides: TGTGCCAGCAGCCAATCCGGGGCGAATGAGCAGTTCTTC. Amino acids: CASSQSGANEQFF.

This clonotype was observed a handful of times. This sequence joins TRBV5-1 and TRBJ1-1; no firm D call. From germline, CDR1 is SGHRS and CDR2 YFSETQ. The length of the CDR3 is 14 residues. The V end lost 0 bases, the J end lost 7 bases, and 13 bases lay between the germline ends. The CDR3: CASSLGTGFDEAFF. The CDR3 DNA reads TGCGCCAGCAGCTTGGGGACCGGATTCGATGAAGCTTTCTTT.